This note documents a single TCR beta chain sequence. This entry is derived from a study of T cell responses to AZD1222 COVID-19 vaccine. Measured with immunoSEQ multiplex PCR; TCRdb has only the in-frame clones, and not every one. The sample gives approximately 170,000 clones, over 75% of which show up once; 6.5% to 7% is in the top ten. Between the trimmed V and J ends, which lost 3 bases and 6 bases, there was a span of 8 bases. Germline-derived CDR1 and CDR2 are SQVTM and ANQGSEA. The CDR3 runs to 12 residues. This sequence was found in an adult in good health. The sequenced sample was peripheral blood, obtained on day 0 of AZD1222 vaccination. This chain uses TRBV29-1 with TRBJ2-2, with D hard to call. The CDR3, as DNA: TGCAGCGTTGATGCAGGCCCCGGGGAGCTGTTTTTT. This gives the protein CSVDAGPGELFF.